This T cell receptor beta chain derives from a study of blood T cells in healthy people across ages. A second 7 to 11 cycle PCR used barcoded and J-beta primers. Each sample yielded at least 3 million CDR3-containing paired-end reads. From the 5' RACE reads, TCRdb called clonotypes with MiXCR, one entry per CDR3 protein. Of about 500,000 distinct CDR3 sequences in the sample, 20% to 30% were seen once. The germline V gene has CDR1 MGHRA and CDR2 YSYEKL. V was pared by 4 bases and J by 5 bases, with 17 bases between. The CDR3 covers 15 residues. The data also belong to a second study, concerning T cells of mothers and their children.

The TCR comes from a boy aged 5 to 17 in good health. Material for sequencing was blood. This rearrangement joins TRBV4-1 to TRBJ1-2; D is uncertain. The CDR3 spells CASSPTAASDYGYTF. The CDR3 DNA follows: TGCGCCAGCAGCCCGACGGCGGCTTCTGATTATGGCTACACCTTC.